The 12 T cell receptor beta chains reported below all come from one sample, sequenced in a study of T cells in women clearing cervical HPV infection. Using immunoSEQ multiplex PCR, the repertoire was profiled, and TCRdb retains in-frame clones only, with some absent. This repertoire includes around 19,000 clones. The sample was blood buffy coat. Every receptor here comes from a woman aged 18 to 75 with a cervical HPV16 infection that either progressed to CIN3+ or cleared (not recorded which).

With regard to this clone: The read terminates 3 residues before the CDR3 end, so the remaining end is supplied by the germline J gene. The V call is TRBV18, the J call TRBJ1-4, with TRBD1 identical over 10 bases. From germline, CDR1 is KGHSH and CDR2 LQKENI. The CDR3 sequence is 16 residues long. CDR3 DNA, as far as it was read: TGTGCCAGCTCTTACGTCGGACAGGGGGGCAATTCACCA. Translation gives CASSYVGQGGNSP. The entire CDR3 is CASSYVGQGGNSPLFF.

In the case of this clone: Read sequence stops 3 residues before the CDR3 end, and the germline J gene provides the missing end. The chain links TRBV19 to TRBJ2-3; D ambiguous. This CDR3 comprises 17 residues. CDR1 and CDR2 (germline): LNHDA, SQIVND (reference sequence). The ends were cut back, 6 bases at V and 0 bases at J, with 19 bases in the middle. The covered CDR3 bases are TGTGCCAGTAGGAAGAAAGCCGCCCTCCTGAGCACAGATACG. Residues: CASRKKAALLSTDT. In full, the CDR3 reads CASRKKAALLSTDTQYF.

In regard to this clone: The read falls 3 residues short of the CDR3 end, and the missing part is taken from the germline J gene. The chain is built from TRBV28 and TRBJ1-2, with 10 positions matching TRBD1. V gave up 5 bases and J gave up 4 bases; unmatched junction bases: 1. Germline V gene lookup returns CDR1 MDHEN and CDR2 SYDVKM. CDR3 length: 13 residues. The CDR3 protein is CASSRQGAYGYTF. The DNA read from the CDR3 is TGTGCCAGCAGTCGACAGGGGGCCTATGGC.

As concerns this clone: The read stops 3 residues short of the end of the CDR3; the missing end is completed from the germline J gene. The chain carries TRBV20-1 and TRBJ2-1, with 9 bases lining up with TRBD1. The CDR3 length is 13 residues. After removal of 5 bases from V and 4 bases from J, the junction contained 3 bases not matched to a gene. Germline lookup yields CDR1 DFQATT and CDR2 SNEGSKA (reference sequence). The chain's CDR3 is CSAAGTGYNEQFF. The part of the CDR3 DNA that was read is TGCAGTGCTGCCGGGACAGGGTACAATGAG.

Worth noting for this clone: The read terminates 3 residues before the CDR3 end, so the remaining end is supplied by the germline J gene. V usage is TRBV6-1 and J usage is TRBJ2-5; no definite D call. CDR3 length: 16 amino acids. Per germline, CDR1 MNHNS and CDR2 SASEGT. Deletions cut 4 bases from V and 1 base from J, with 16 bases between. The CDR3 protein is CASSAARLLFQETQYF. The CDR3 bases that were read are TGTGCCAGCAGTGCCGCAAGACTGCTGTTCCAAGAGACC.

Turning to this clone: Sequencing ends 3 residues short of the CDR3 end; the germline J gene provides the rest. The rearrangement uses TRBV4-1 and TRBJ2-1; 8 nucleotides agree with TRBD2. The germline V gene encodes CDR1 MGHRA and CDR2 YSYEKL. This CDR3 is 18 amino acids long. J gave up 6 bases and V 4 bases, and 17 bases lay outside the gene matches. The CDR3 region is CASSPFEGLEPSVNEQFF. The CDR3 DNA, read in part, is TGCGCCAGCAGCCCCTTTGAGGGACTAGAGCCCTCGGTCAATGAG.

A word on this clone: The read ends 3 residues before the CDR3 terminus; that terminus is restored from the germline J gene. The chain recombines TRBV5-6 with TRBJ1-1, with D possibly being TRBD1 (5 bases). This CDR3 spans 13 amino acids. V was pared by 7 bases and J by 1 base, with 11 bases between. CDR1 and CDR2 from the germline V gene are SGHDT and YYEEEE. The CDR3 region is CASEGPRNTEAFF. The sequenced part of the CDR3 DNA is TGTGCCAGCGAGGGGCCCCGGAACACTGAA.

Notes on this clone: The read ends 3 residues shy of where the CDR3 ends; the end is completed using the germline J gene. The chain has TRBV6-2 or TRBV6-3 and TRBJ2-1, with D perhaps TRBD2 (6 bases). V dropped 2 bases and J dropped 9 bases, with 20 bases sitting between them. Germline CDR1 MNHEY, CDR2 SVGEGT. This CDR3 spans 16 amino acids. CDR3 amino acids: CASSYTVAEGRSEQFF. CDR3 bases read: TGTGCCAGCAGTTACACGGTAGCGGAGGGGCGGAGTGAG.

As to this clone: The read falls 3 residues short of the CDR3 end, and the missing part is taken from the germline J gene. The rearrangement links TRBV4-1 to TRBJ2-3; unclear D gene. V was trimmed by 1 base and J by 3 bases, leaving 5 bases between them. The length of the CDR3 is 13 residues. CDR1 and CDR2 (germline): MGHRA, YSYEKL. CDR3: CASSQAGTDTQYF. CDR3 DNA (partial): TGCGCCAGCAGCCAAGCCGGGACAGATACG.

About this clone: Read coverage stops 3 residues before the CDR3 terminus; the germline J gene supplies the remainder. This chain connects TRBV5-1 to TRBJ1-1; a weak D match, TRBD1 (5 bases). The CDR3 consists of 15 residues. V dropped 2 bases and J dropped 5 bases, with 16 bases sitting between them. Germline assignment: CDR1 SGHRS and CDR2 YFSETQ. Partial CDR3 DNA: TGCGCCAGCAGCTTACCCCTCCCGGGGGAGACTGAA. Protein: CASSLPLPGETE. The whole CDR3 reads CASSLPLPGETEAFF. Filled out from reference TRBV5-1 and TRBJ1-1, the complete variable domain reads KAGVTQTPRYLIKTRGQQVTLSCSPISGHRSVSWYQQTPGQGLQFLFEYFSETQRNKGNFPGRFSGRQFSNSRSEMNVSTLELGDSALYLCASSLPLPGETEAFFGQGTRLTVV.

Concerning this clone itself: The read ends 3 residues before the CDR3 terminus; that terminus is restored from the germline J gene. J is TRBJ1-5 and V is TRBV20-1; a possible D gene is TRBD1 (6 bases). V was pared by 4 bases and J by 1 base, with 11 bases between. CDR1 is DFQATT and CDR2 is SNEGSKA in the germline V gene (reference sequence). The CDR3 sequence is 14 residues long. The sequenced part of the CDR3 DNA is TGCAGTGCTATGGGGGCCCACAGCAATCAGCCC. This codes for CSAMGAHSNQP. The CDR3, in full, reads CSAMGAHSNQPQHF.

For this clone: Read sequence stops 3 residues before the CDR3 end, and the germline J gene provides the missing end. The rearrangement uses TRBV20-1 and TRBJ2-1; 7 bases are a match to TRBD2. CDR1 is DFQATT and CDR2 is SNEGSKA in the germline V gene (reference sequence). After removal of 0 bases from V and 4 bases from J, the junction contained 6 bases not matched to a gene. The CDR3 is 15 residues long. This CDR3 is CSARDQRGGYNEQFF. CDR3 DNA (partial): TGCAGTGCTAGAGATCAGCGGGGAGGGTACAATGAG.